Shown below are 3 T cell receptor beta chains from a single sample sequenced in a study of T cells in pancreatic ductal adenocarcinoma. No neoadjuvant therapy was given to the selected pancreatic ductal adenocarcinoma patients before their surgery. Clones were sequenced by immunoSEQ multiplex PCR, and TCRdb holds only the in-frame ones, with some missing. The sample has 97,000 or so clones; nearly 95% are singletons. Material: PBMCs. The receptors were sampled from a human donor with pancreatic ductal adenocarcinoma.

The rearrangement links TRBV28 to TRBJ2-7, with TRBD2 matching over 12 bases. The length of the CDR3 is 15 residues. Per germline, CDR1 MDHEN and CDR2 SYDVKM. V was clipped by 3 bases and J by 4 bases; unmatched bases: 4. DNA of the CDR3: TGTGCCAGCAGTTTGCCGACTAGCGGGAGTTACGAGCAGTACTTC. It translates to CASSLPTSGSYEQYF.

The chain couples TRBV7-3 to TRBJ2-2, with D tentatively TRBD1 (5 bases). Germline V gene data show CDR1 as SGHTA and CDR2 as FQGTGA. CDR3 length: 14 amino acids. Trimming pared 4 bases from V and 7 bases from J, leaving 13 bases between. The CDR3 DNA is TGTGCCAGCAGCTCCGTACAGCAGGGCGGGGAGCTGTTTTTT. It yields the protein CASSSVQQGGELFF.

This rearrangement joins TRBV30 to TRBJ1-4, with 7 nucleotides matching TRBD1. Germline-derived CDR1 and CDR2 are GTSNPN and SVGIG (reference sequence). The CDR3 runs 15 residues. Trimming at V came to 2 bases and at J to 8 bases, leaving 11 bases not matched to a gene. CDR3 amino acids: CAWSRQGIVWEKLFF. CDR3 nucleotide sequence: TGTGCCTGGAGTCGACAGGGAATTGTTTGGGAAAAACTGTTTTTT.